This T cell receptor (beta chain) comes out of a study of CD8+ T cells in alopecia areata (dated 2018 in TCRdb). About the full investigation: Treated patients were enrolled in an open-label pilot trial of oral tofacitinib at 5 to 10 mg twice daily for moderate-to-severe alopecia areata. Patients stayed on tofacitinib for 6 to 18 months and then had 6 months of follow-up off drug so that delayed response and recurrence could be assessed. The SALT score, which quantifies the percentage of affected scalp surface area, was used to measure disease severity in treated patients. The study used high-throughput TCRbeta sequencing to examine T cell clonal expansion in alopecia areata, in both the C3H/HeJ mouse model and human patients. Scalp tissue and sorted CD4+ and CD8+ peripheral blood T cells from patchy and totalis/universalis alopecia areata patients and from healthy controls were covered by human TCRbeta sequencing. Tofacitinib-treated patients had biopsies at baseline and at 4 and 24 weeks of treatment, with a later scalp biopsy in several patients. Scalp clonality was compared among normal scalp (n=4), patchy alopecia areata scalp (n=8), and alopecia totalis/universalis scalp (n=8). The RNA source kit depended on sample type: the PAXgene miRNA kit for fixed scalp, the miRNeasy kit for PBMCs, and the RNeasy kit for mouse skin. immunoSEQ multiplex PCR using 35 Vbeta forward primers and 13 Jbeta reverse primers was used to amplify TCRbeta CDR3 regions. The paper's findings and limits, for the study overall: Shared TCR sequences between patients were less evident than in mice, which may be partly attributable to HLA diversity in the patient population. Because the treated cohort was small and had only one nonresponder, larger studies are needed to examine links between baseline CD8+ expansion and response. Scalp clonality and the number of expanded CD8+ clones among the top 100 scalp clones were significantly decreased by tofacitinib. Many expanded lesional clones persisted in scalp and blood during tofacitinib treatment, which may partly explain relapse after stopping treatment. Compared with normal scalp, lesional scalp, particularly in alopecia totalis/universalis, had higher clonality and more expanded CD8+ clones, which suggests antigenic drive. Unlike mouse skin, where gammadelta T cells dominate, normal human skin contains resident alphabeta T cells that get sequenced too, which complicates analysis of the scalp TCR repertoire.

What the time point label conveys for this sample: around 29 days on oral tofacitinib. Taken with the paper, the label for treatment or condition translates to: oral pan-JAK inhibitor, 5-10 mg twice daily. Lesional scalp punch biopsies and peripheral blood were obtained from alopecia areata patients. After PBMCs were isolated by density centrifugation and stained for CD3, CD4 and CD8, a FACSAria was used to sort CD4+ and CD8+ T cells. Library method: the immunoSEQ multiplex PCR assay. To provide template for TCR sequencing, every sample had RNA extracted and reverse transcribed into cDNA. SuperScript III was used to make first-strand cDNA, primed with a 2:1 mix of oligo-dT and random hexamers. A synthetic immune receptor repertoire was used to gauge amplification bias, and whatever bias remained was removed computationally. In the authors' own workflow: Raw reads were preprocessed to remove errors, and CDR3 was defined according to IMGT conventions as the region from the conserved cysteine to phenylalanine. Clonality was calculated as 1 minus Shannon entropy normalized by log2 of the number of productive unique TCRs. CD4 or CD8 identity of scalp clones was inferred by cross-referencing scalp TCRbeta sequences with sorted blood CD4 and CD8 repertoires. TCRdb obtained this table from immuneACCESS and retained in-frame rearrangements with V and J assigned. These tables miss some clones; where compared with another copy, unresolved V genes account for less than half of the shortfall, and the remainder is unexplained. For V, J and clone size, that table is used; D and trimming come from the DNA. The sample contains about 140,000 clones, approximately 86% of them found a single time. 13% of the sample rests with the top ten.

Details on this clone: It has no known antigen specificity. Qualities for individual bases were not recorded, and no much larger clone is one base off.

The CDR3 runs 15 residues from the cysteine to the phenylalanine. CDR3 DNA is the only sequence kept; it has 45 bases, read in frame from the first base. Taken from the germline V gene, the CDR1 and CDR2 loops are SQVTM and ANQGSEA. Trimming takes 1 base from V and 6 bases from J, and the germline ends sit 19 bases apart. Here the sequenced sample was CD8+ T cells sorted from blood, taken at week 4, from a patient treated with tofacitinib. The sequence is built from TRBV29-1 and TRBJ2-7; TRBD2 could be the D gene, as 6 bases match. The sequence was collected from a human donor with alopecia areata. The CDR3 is CSVEAFPRGLGEQYF. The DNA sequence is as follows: TGCAGCGTTGAAGCTTTTCCACGGGGGTTGGGCGAGCAGTACTTC.